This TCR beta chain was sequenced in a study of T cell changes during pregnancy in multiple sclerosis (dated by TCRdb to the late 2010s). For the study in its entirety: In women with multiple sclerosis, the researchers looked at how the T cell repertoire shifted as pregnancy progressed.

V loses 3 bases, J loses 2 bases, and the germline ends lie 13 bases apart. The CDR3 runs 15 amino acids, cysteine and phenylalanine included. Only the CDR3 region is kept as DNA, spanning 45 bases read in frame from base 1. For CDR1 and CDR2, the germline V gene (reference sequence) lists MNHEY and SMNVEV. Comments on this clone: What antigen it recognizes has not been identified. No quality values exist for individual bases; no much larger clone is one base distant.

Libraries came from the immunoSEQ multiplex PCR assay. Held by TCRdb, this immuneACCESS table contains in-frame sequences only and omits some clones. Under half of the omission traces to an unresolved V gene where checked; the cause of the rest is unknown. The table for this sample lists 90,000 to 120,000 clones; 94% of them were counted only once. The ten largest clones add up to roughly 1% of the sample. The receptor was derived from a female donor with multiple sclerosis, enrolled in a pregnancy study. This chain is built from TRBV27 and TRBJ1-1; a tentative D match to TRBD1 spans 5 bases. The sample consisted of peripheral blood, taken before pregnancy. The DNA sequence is TGTGCCAGCAGTTTTTCTCAGGGAACTAACACTGAAGCTTTCTTT. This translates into CASSFSQGTNTEAFF.